The rows below give T cell receptor beta chains drawn from one sample of a study of T cell responses to AZD1222 COVID-19 vaccine. Method: immunoSEQ multiplex PCR; TCRdb's copy keeps in-frame clones and lacks some. The repertoire includes 150,000 to 200,000 clones, 70% to 90% of them detected once, and approximately 7.7% sits in the top ten. The source material was peripheral blood, sampled on day 0 of AZD1222 vaccination. The receptors stem from an adult in good health. The CDR3 runs from the conserved cysteine through the conserved F or W. The D gene is left open where the match is weak. Size tells how often a clone was seen (once, few, many) or the class of an expanded clone, and some rows leave it out.

d_gene,abundance,j_gene,v_gene,CDR3nt,CDR3aa
-,-,TRBJ1-6,TRBV3-1/TRBV3-2,TGTGCCAGCAGCCAAGATTCACCCCTCCACTTT,CASSQDSPLHF
-,-,TRBJ2-2,TRBV7-2,TGTGCCAGCAGCCTCACCCACGGGGTTAACACCGGGGAGCTGTTTTTT,CASSLTHGVNTGELFF
-,-,TRBJ1-1,TRBV6-5,TGTGCCAGCACCAGGGCCACTGAAGCTTTCTTT,CASTRATEAFF
-,-,TRBJ1-5,TRBV29-1,TGCAGCGCCGGGGGGACGGATCCCAATCAGCCCCAGCATTTT,CSAGGTDPNQPQHF
TRBD1,few,TRBJ2-1,TRBV19,TGTGCCAGTAGTATTCGGACAGGGTTAAATAATGAGCAGTTCTTC,CASSIRTGLNNEQFF
TRBD1,once,TRBJ1-5,TRBV4-1,TGCGCCAGCAGCCAAGGCGACAGGGGAGGCAATCAGCCCCAGCATTTT,CASSQGDRGGNQPQHF
-,-,TRBJ1-1,TRBV2,TGTGCCAGCAGTGAACAGAGGATAATGAACACTGAAGCTTTCTTT,CASSEQRIMNTEAFF
-,-,TRBJ1-5,TRBV3-1/TRBV3-2,TGTGCCAGCAGCCAAGATTGGGGCGCCAATCAGCCCCAGCATTTT,CASSQDWGANQPQHF
-,-,TRBJ1-6,TRBV5-1,TGCGCCAGCAGGGAGGCAAACGTCGATAATTCACCCCTCCACTTT,CASREANVDNSPLHF
-,-,TRBJ2-1,TRBV4-1,TGCGCCAGCAGCCAAGGACCAGGGTTGAATGAGCAGTTCTTC,CASSQGPGLNEQFF
-,-,TRBJ1-2,TRBV6-6,TGTGCCAGCAGTTACACGGGGGGTGGGGGCTATGGCTACACCTTC,CASSYTGGGGYGYTF
-,-,TRBJ1-4,TRBV11-2,TGTGCCAGCAGCTCCATCCGACAGTCGGGTGAAAAACTGTTTTTT,CASSSIRQSGEKLFF
-,-,TRBJ1-1,TRBV2,TGTGCCAGCCAAAGTACAGGGCTCGAAGCTTTCTTT,CASQSTGLEAFF
-,-,TRBJ1-2,TRBV2,TGTGCCAGCACCCCGGGGGTAATCGGCTCTTATGGCTACACCTTC,CASTPGVIGSYGYTF
-,once,TRBJ1-3,TRBV12-5,TGTGCTAGTGGTTTGGGGGGAGGCACCATATATTTT,CASGLGGGTIYF
-,few,TRBJ2-5,TRBV6-5,TGTGCCAGCAGCGTCAGGCCGGGTTCGGGGGAGACCCAGTACTTC,CASSVRPGSGETQYF
TRBD1,-,TRBJ2-2,TRBV5-1,TGCGCCAGTAGGCAGGGGGCCCAGAACACCGGGGAGCTGTTTTTT,CASRQGAQNTGELFF
TRBD2,-,TRBJ2-5,TRBV14,TGTGCCAGCAGCTCCCTGCCTAGCGGGGGGCTTGAGACCCAGTACTTC,CASSSLPSGGLETQYF
-,-,TRBJ1-4,TRBV5-1,TGCGCCAGCAGCACGGATCTTAGGGGGGGTGAAAAACTGTTTTTT,CASSTDLRGGEKLFF
-,-,TRBJ2-5,TRBV11-2,TGTGCCAGCAGCTTAGGTGGGCCGGCGGAGACCCAGTACTTC,CASSLGGPAETQYF
-,-,TRBJ1-1,TRBV5-1,TGCGCCAGCAGCTTGGGTTCTAGGGAGAAAGCTTTCTTT,CASSLGSREKAFF
-,-,TRBJ2-3,TRBV7-3,TGTGCCAGCAGCTTAGGGAGGGGAGAGGGGGTCCCAGATACGCAGTATTTT,CASSLGRGEGVPDTQYF
-,-,TRBJ1-1,TRBV18,TGTGCCAGCTCACCACCGGTCATGAACACTGAAGCTTTCTTT,CASSPPVMNTEAFF
TRBD2,-,TRBJ2-1,TRBV29-1,TGCAGCGTATTCGCGGGGGGGCGCTCCTACAATGAGCAGTTCTTC,CSVFAGGRSYNEQFF
TRBD2,once,TRBJ2-3,TRBV18,TGTGCCAGCTCACCCCTTAGCGGGGGGGCAGCAGATACGCAGTATTTT,CASSPLSGGAADTQYF
-,-,TRBJ1-5,TRBV5-8,TGTGCCAGCAGAATGAATCGGACCGCATTTTTCAATCAGCCCCAGCATTTT,CASRMNRTAFFNQPQHF
-,-,TRBJ1-1,TRBV7-9,TGTGCCACCAAGGGGCCTATTCGTACGCACATGAACACTGAAGCTTTCTTT,CATKGPIRTHMNTEAFF
-,-,TRBJ2-7,TRBV28,TGTGCCAGCAGTACCCCCTACGAGCAGTACTTC,CASSTPYEQYF
-,-,TRBJ2-7,TRBV3-1/TRBV3-2,TGTGCCAGCAGCCAAGCAGGACAGACCTACGAGCAGTACTTC,CASSQAGQTYEQYF
-,once,TRBJ1-3,TRBV3-1/TRBV3-2,TGTGCCAGCAGCCAAGAGGAAGGGGTTAGAAACACCATATATTTT,CASSQEEGVRNTIYF
-,-,TRBJ1-5,TRBV6-6,TGTGCCAGCAGGCTACTCCGGGACATCAATCAGCCCCAGCATTTT,CASRLLRDINQPQHF
-,-,TRBJ2-1,TRBV30,TGTGCCTGGAGTGTAGGGCGGACGAATGAGCAGTTCTTC,CAWSVGRTNEQFF
-,-,TRBJ1-2,TRBV18,TGTGCCAGCTCGTATCTGGGGGCTGGCTACACCTTC,CASSYLGAGYTF
-,-,TRBJ2-3,TRBV7-8,TGTGCCAGCAGCCACACTTTCTCAAGGGACTTTTACACAGATACGCAGTATTTT,CASSHTFSRDFYTDTQYF
TRBD1,once,TRBJ2-7,TRBV27,TGTGCCAGCAGGACAGGGACCTACGAGCAGTACTTC,CASRTGTYEQYF
-,-,TRBJ2-2,TRBV28,TGTGCCAGCAGTTTAAGTGCCGGGGCGGACACCGGGGAGCTGTTTTTT,CASSLSAGADTGELFF
TRBD1,-,TRBJ1-5,TRBV20-1,TGCAGTGCTAGTGACAGACAGGGGTATCAGCCCCAGCATTTT,CSASDRQGYQPQHF
-,-,TRBJ1-6,TRBV25-1,TGTGCCAGCAGTGAAGGGGCCAGGGAGACTTCACCCCTCCACTTT,CASSEGARETSPLHF
TRBD1,-,TRBJ1-6,TRBV25-1,TGTGCCAGCAGTGTGACGACAGGGGCCGATTCACCCCTCCACTTT,CASSVTTGADSPLHF
TRBD1,-,TRBJ1-3,TRBV19,TGTGCCAGTAGTTTCCCGTCCGGGACAGGGATCTCTGGAAACACCATATATTTT,CASSFPSGTGISGNTIYF
-,-,TRBJ2-2,TRBV4-2,TGTGCCAGCAGCCAAGATGTGGACGGGACTCACACCGGGGAGCTGTTTTTT,CASSQDVDGTHTGELFF
-,-,TRBJ1-1,TRBV5-4,TGTGCCAGCAGCCCGACCCTGAAAAACACTGAAGCTTTCTTT,CASSPTLKNTEAFF
TRBD1,-,TRBJ1-2,TRBV3-1/TRBV3-2,TGTGCCAGCAGCCAGGACAGGGCCTATGGCTACACCTTC,CASSQDRAYGYTF
-,once,TRBJ1-1,TRBV29-1,TGCAGCGCTCTACCACCGACAGCTTTGAACACTGAAGCTTTCTTT,CSALPPTALNTEAFF
-,-,TRBJ2-7,TRBV14,TGTGCCAGCAGCCAACTAGGGACCGTGAGCTCCTACGAGCAGTACTTC,CASSQLGTVSSYEQYF
-,few,TRBJ1-2,TRBV27,TGTGCCAGCAGTTCCCCCCTGACAGCTAACTATGGCTACACCTTC,CASSSPLTANYGYTF
-,-,TRBJ2-1,TRBV7-9,TGTGCCAGCAGCTTCGCGACATTCAATGAGCAGTTCTTC,CASSFATFNEQFF
-,-,TRBJ1-2,TRBV30,TGTGCCTGGAACAGGGAGGGTGGCTACACCTTC,CAWNREGGYTF
-,-,TRBJ2-1,TRBV5-5,TGTGCCAGCAGCTTGGGAGCGAAACTGGGGTCACGGAATGAGCAGTTCTTC,CASSLGAKLGSRNEQFF
-,-,TRBJ1-5,TRBV6-5,TGTGCCAGCAGTTACTCACAGGCGCAGCCCCAGCATTTT,CASSYSQAQPQHF
TRBD1,-,TRBJ1-1,TRBV11-1,TGTGCCAGCAGACAGGGGGCGCTGAGCACTGAAGCTTTCTTT,CASRQGALSTEAFF